The rows below give T cell receptor beta chains drawn from one sample of a study of read filtering for tumor transcriptome and immune sequencing. TCRdb redid the calling of the reads with MiXCR, one entry per CDR3 protein. In the table there are 100,000 to 150,000 distinct CDR3 sequences, around 13% of which are singletons. The sequenced material came from a population of CD138-negative cells sorted from bone marrow. These receptors originate from a donor over 35 with multiple myeloma. Both conserved end residues are part of each CDR3. Each record gives: CDR3 length, J gene, V gene, D gene, clone size, CDR3 DNA, CDR3 protein. The D gene is left open where the match is weak. Not every row has a clone size; where given, it reads once, few, many or a size class.

length: 14; J: TRBJ1-5; V: TRBV12-3/TRBV12-4; D: -; size: few; DNA: TGTGCCAGCAGTTTTGGGGGGGCAGGTCAGCCCCAGCATTTT; CDR3: CASSFGGAGQPQHF
length: 13; J: TRBJ1-1; V: TRBV29-1; D: TRBD1; size: many; DNA: TGCAGCGTTGATAAAACAGGGGTTACTGAAGCTTTCTTT; CDR3: CSVDKTGVTEAFF
length: 14; J: TRBJ2-1; V: TRBV6-6; D: TRBD2; size: many; DNA: TGTGCCAGCTGTCGGACTAGCGAGGGCAATGAGCAGTTCTTC; CDR3: CASCRTSEGNEQFF
length: 14; J: TRBJ1-1; V: TRBV5-1; D: TRBD1; size: many; DNA: TGCGCCAGCAGCACAACAGGGGGTATCACTGAAGCTTTCTTT; CDR3: CASSTTGGITEAFF
length: 14; J: TRBJ1-4; V: TRBV20-1; D: -; size: -; DNA: TGCAGTACCTCCACGGACAGCCTGGGGGAAAAACTGTTTTTT; CDR3: CSTSTDSLGEKLFF
length: 13; J: TRBJ1-5; V: TRBV7-9; D: TRBD1; size: -; DNA: TGTGCCAGCAGCCGGGACAGTCGGCCGCCCCAGCATTTT; CDR3: CASSRDSRPPQHF
length: 14; J: TRBJ2-7; V: TRBV20-1; D: -; size: -; DNA: TGCAGTGCTAGAGATGGTCTAGCGAATTACGAGCAGTACTTC; CDR3: CSARDGLANYEQYF
length: 13; J: TRBJ2-7; V: TRBV6-5; D: -; size: many; DNA: TGTGCCAGCAGATCACCCGGGACATACGAGCAGTACTTC; CDR3: CASRSPGTYEQYF
length: 12; J: TRBJ2-7; V: TRBV11-1; D: -; size: -; DNA: TGTGCCAGCAGCTTACAGGGCCACGAGCAGTACTTC; CDR3: CASSLQGHEQYF
length: 18; J: TRBJ1-1; V: TRBV11-2; D: -; size: many; DNA: TGTGCCAGCAGCTTCTACGGGACGGAGGACTACATGAACACTGAAGCTTTCTTT; CDR3: CASSFYGTEDYMNTEAFF
length: 15; J: TRBJ1-5; V: TRBV5-1; D: -; size: many; DNA: TGCGCCAGCAGTGAAGGTTCCATGAGCAATCAGCCCCAGCATTTT; CDR3: CASSEGSMSNQPQHF
length: 12; J: TRBJ2-7; V: TRBV29-1; D: -; size: few; DNA: TGCAGCGTTAGGGCAGGTAGCTACGAGCAGTACTTC; CDR3: CSVRAGSYEQYF
length: 13; J: TRBJ2-1; V: TRBV5-1; D: TRBD1; size: many; DNA: TGCGCCAGCAGCCGGGACAGGGACGATGAGCAGTTCTTC; CDR3: CASSRDRDDEQFF
length: 15; J: TRBJ2-3; V: TRBV4-1; D: -; size: many; DNA: TGCGCCAGCAGCCAAGTGGTCACGGGCACAGATACGCAGTATTTT; CDR3: CASSQVVTGTDTQYF
length: 14; J: TRBJ2-1; V: TRBV6-1; D: TRBD2; size: many; DNA: TGTGCCAGTACGGGACTAGCGGGAAGGAATGAGCAGTTCTTC; CDR3: CASTGLAGRNEQFF
length: 17; J: TRBJ2-3; V: TRBV4-1; D: -; size: many; DNA: TGCGCCAGCAGCCAAGACGCAGGGGAGACTAGCACAGATACGCAGTATTTT; CDR3: CASSQDAGETSTDTQYF
length: 15; J: TRBJ2-2; V: TRBV7-9; D: TRBD2; size: many; DNA: TGTGCCAGCAGCTTCCCTCGGCGGGAGGCACGGGAGCTGTTTTTT; CDR3: CASSFPRREARELFF
length: 13; J: TRBJ1-2; V: TRBV29-1; D: -; size: few; DNA: TGCAGCTCTTCCCCTGCCGGAGACTATGGCTACACCTTC; CDR3: CSSSPAGDYGYTF
length: 13; J: TRBJ2-5; V: TRBV29-1; D: TRBD1; size: many; DNA: TGCAGCTGGGGGACAGGGGGCGAGGAGACCCAGTACTTC; CDR3: CSWGTGGEETQYF
length: 13; J: TRBJ1-2; V: TRBV12-3/TRBV12-4; D: -; size: many; DNA: TGTGCCAGCAGTTTTATAGGGAACTATGGCTACACCTTC; CDR3: CASSFIGNYGYTF
length: 17; J: TRBJ1-5; V: TRBV24-1; D: TRBD1; size: few; DNA: TGTGCCACCAGTGATAGGACAGGGGGTAACGCTTTTCAGCCCCAGCATTTT; CDR3: CATSDRTGGNAFQPQHF
length: 15; J: TRBJ1-4; V: TRBV18; D: TRBD1; size: many; DNA: TGTGCCAGCTCAGACGAGGGGGCACCTAATGAAAAACTGTTTTTT; CDR3: CASSDEGAPNEKLFF